Below are 23 T cell receptor beta chains sequenced from a single sample in a study of T cell responses to AZD1222 COVID-19 vaccine. TCRdb's table, derived via immunoSEQ multiplex PCR, lists solely in-frame clones and lacks some. The profile shows about 80,000 clones, approximately 83% of them singletons. The source material was peripheral blood, sampled 28 days after the second AZD1222 dose. The receptors stem from an adult who received the AZD1222 COVID-19 vaccine.

V is TRBV11-2 and J is TRBJ1-6; the match to TRBD1 covers 10 bases. The germline V gene encodes CDR1 SGHAT and CDR2 FQNNGV. The CDR3 covers 15 residues. After removal of 7 bases from V and 8 bases from J, the junction contained 8 bases not matched to a gene. The CDR3 bases are TGTGCCAGCAACAACGGGGACAGGGGTGATTCACCCCTCCACTTT. This encodes CASNNGDRGDSPLHF.

This clone was observed once. V is TRBV10-2 and J is TRBJ1-2; D uncertain. The ends were cut back, 2 bases at V and 3 bases at J, with 4 bases in the middle. The CDR3 covers 12 residues. Per the germline V gene, CDR1 is WSHSY and CDR2 is SAAADI. CDR3 sequence reads: CASSEGYYGYTF. CDR3 DNA sequence: TGCGCCAGCAGTGAGGGGTACTATGGCTACACCTTC.

This sequence joins TRBV2 and TRBJ2-5, with 11 bases that match TRBD2. The CDR3 consists of 20 residues. V was pared by 1 base and J by 8 bases, with 21 bases of the junction left unmatched. The germline CDR1 and CDR2 sequences are SNHLY and FYNNEI. In nucleotides, the CDR3 is TGTGCCAGCAGTGAAGGCCCAAGCGAACGGATAGCGGGGGGGCTGTATACCCAGTACTTC. It translates to CASSEGPSERIAGGLYTQYF.

The chain uses TRBV6-5 and TRBJ2-2; D may be TRBD1 or TRBD2 (5 bases each). The length of the CDR3 is 13 residues. The germline V gene encodes CDR1 MNHEY and CDR2 SVGAGI. With 8 bases removed from V and 0 bases from J, the gap between germline ends came to 7 bases. CDR3 in amino acids: CASEGTNTGELFF. The CDR3 DNA is TGTGCCAGCGAGGGGACGAACACCGGGGAGCTGTTTTTT.

This clone was picked up one time. The chain combines TRBV6-5 with TRBJ1-5, with D perhaps TRBD1 (5 bases). There are 14 residues in the CDR3. Germline lookup yields CDR1 MNHEY and CDR2 SVGAGI. V was cut by 6 bases and J by 2 bases, with 11 bases left in between. The CDR3 bases are TGTGCCAGCAGGGAGGCGGGGGGCAATCAGCCCCAGCATTTT. Its protein is CASREAGGNQPQHF.

The V call is TRBV27, the J call TRBJ2-3, with 9 bases lining up with TRBD2. After removal of 1 base from V and 4 bases from J, the junction contained 6 bases not matched to a gene. This CDR3 has 16 residues. CDR1 MNHEY and CDR2 SMNVEV come from the germline V gene (reference sequence). In DNA form, the CDR3 reads TGTGCCAGCAGTTTATTGGGCGGGGGGGCCTCAGATACGCAGTATTTT. It codes for CASSLLGGGASDTQYF.

Only one count was recorded for this clone. This chain connects TRBV11-2 to TRBJ2-7; D unresolved. The CDR3 has 11 amino acids. Trimming stripped 5 bases from V and 4 bases from J, with 6 bases between. CDR1 is SGHAT, CDR2 FQNNGV, per germline. The CDR3 spells CASSGVYEQYF. CDR3 nucleotides: TGTGCCAGCAGCGGGGTTTACGAGCAGTACTTC.

The chain combines TRBV4-1 with TRBJ1-5; no clear D. Germline V gene data show CDR1 as MGHRA and CDR2 as YSYEKL. The V and J ends lost 4 bases and 6 bases respectively, with 16 bases between them. The CDR3 length is 15 residues. CDR3 nucleotides: TGCGCCAGCAGCCTAACGGACGGCCCGGGTCAGCCCCAGCATTTT. This sequence encodes CASSLTDGPGQPQHF.

This chain joins TRBV7-9 and TRBJ1-3; no clear D. The CDR3 length is 12 residues. The V and J ends lost 1 base and 12 bases respectively, with 10 bases between them. Germline lookup yields CDR1 SEHNR and CDR2 FQNEAQ (reference sequence). As DNA, the CDR3 is TGTGCCAGCAGCTTAGGGAACAGTGTCATATATTTT. Translated: CASSLGNSVIYF.

The V gene is TRBV6-1, the J gene TRBJ2-2; D gene uncertain. Deletions cut 6 bases from V and 6 bases from J, with 8 bases between. This CDR3 comprises 12 residues. Germline V gives CDR1 MNHNS, CDR2 SASEGT. CDR3: CASRFLAGELFF. The CDR3 nucleotides read TGTGCCAGCAGGTTCTTGGCCGGGGAGCTGTTTTTT.

The rearrangement links TRBV29-1 to TRBJ1-2; D is undetermined. Germline V gene lookup returns CDR1 SQVTM and CDR2 ANQGSEA. The CDR3 length is 11 residues. Deletions cut 3 bases from V and 8 bases from J, with 10 bases between. CDR3 DNA sequence: TGCAGCGTTGATTTGGCGGCGGGCTACACCTTC. It specifies CSVDLAAGYTF.

As for this clone: This specimen includes other DNA sequences encoding the same CDR3. This chain uses TRBV27 with TRBJ1-6; D gene ambiguous. This CDR3 is built from 13 residues. The V end lost 9 bases, the J end lost 0 bases, and 6 bases lay between the germline ends. The germline V gene encodes CDR1 MNHEY and CDR2 SMNVEV (reference sequence). CDR3 sequence reads: CASKSSYNSPLHF. The CDR3 nucleotides are TGTGCCAGTAAAAGCTCCTATAATTCACCCCTCCACTTT.

The chain joins TRBV6-5 to TRBJ1-2, with TRBD1 identical over 7 bases. The CDR3 totals 16 residues. V was pared by 2 bases and J by 4 bases, with 10 bases of the junction left unmatched. Germline CDR1 and CDR2: MNHEY and SVGAGI. This CDR3 reads CASSYGAGTASYGYTF. The CDR3 nucleotides are TGTGCCAGCAGTTACGGGGCCGGGACAGCTTCCTATGGCTACACCTTC.

J is TRBJ2-2 and V is TRBV14; the D gene could be TRBD1 or TRBD2 (5 bases each). Germline CDR1 reads SGHDN; CDR2 reads FVKESK. V lost 4 bases to trimming and J lost 3 bases, with 12 bases between them. The CDR3 consists of 15 residues. The CDR3 protein is CASSRRGPDTGELFF. In DNA form, the CDR3 reads TGTGCCAGCAGCCGACGGGGCCCGGACACCGGGGAGCTGTTTTTT.

V and J are TRBV19 and TRBJ2-2, with D possibly TRBD1 on 5 matching bases. The V and J ends lost 3 bases and 1 base respectively, with 12 bases between them. This CDR3 comprises 16 residues. Germline loops: CDR1 LNHDA, CDR2 SQIVND (reference sequence). CDR3 sequence reads: CASSIGQGLNTGELFF. In nucleotides, the CDR3 is TGTGCCAGTAGTATTGGGCAGGGCCTGAACACCGGGGAGCTGTTTTTT.

The CDR3 here is CATRRGTRTEAFF. The DNA for the CDR3 is TGTGCCACAAGGCGGGGTACAAGGACTGAAGCTTTCTTT. The genes are TRBV6-5 and TRBJ1-1; D uncertain. CDR1 MNHEY and CDR2 SVGAGI come from the germline V gene. Trimming removed 10 bases from V and 5 bases from J, with 17 bases in between. This CDR3 contains 13 residues.

The rearrangement joins TRBV15 to TRBJ2-5; possibly TRBD2 for D (7 bases). Germline CDR1 is LNHNV and CDR2 is YYDKDF (reference sequence). The CDR3 loop spans 16 amino acids. The V end lost 3 bases, the J end lost 4 bases, and 18 bases lay between the germline ends. The CDR3 sequence: CATSRAGARGRETQYF. In nucleotides, the CDR3 is TGTGCCACCAGCAGGGCGGGGGCAAGGGGTCGAGAGACCCAGTACTTC.

The rearrangement joins TRBV7-9 to TRBJ1-1; no firm D call. Trimming removed 5 bases from V and 1 base from J, with 11 bases in between. The CDR3 is made up of 14 amino acids. The germline V gene encodes CDR1 SEHNR and CDR2 FQNEAQ (reference sequence). CDR3 in amino acids: CASSTPGGNTEAFF. The CDR3 DNA reads TGTGCCAGCAGCACCCCGGGCGGGAACACTGAAGCTTTCTTT.

The J gene is TRBJ1-6, the V gene TRBV21-1; TRBD1, as called in the table, went unchecked against the DNA. TRBV21-1 is a pseudogene locus. This CDR3 spans 16 amino acids. The CDR3 coding sequence is TGTGCCAGCAGCCCACCGGACAGGTACTCTAATTCACCCCTCCACTTT. Translated: CASSPPDRYSNSPLHF.

The chain couples TRBV7-9 to TRBJ1-5, with D perhaps TRBD1 (5 bases). This CDR3 region has 13 residues. V shed 2 bases and J shed 4 bases, with 6 bases lying between them. Germline V lookup: CDR1 SEHNR, CDR2 FQNEAQ (reference sequence). The CDR3 DNA follows: TGTGCCAGCAGCTTACAGGGAAATCAGCCCCAGCATTTT. Encoded protein: CASSLQGNQPQHF. Full variable domain (rest looked up from reference TRBV7-9 and TRBJ1-5): DTGVSQNPRHKITKRGQNVTFRCDPISEHNRLYWYRQTLGQGPEFLTYFQNEAQLEKSRLLSDRFSAERPKGSFSTLEIQRTEQGDSAMYLCASSLQGNQPQHFGDGTRLSIL.

This sequence joins TRBV6-5 and TRBJ1-2; 7 nucleotides match TRBD1. CDR1 is MNHEY, CDR2 SVGAGI, per germline. The CDR3 is 15 amino acids. V was clipped by 6 bases and J by 6 bases; unmatched bases: 13. The CDR3 DNA follows: TGTGCCAGCAGGGAGACGGACAGGCCAAGCCATGGCTACACCTTC. It yields the protein CASRETDRPSHGYTF.

This chain uses TRBV6-5 with TRBJ1-6; D unclear. V was pared by 8 bases and J by 1 base, with 12 bases between. CDR3 length: 15 residues. The germline V gene encodes CDR1 MNHEY and CDR2 SVGAGI. The CDR3 DNA follows: TGTGCCAGCGGCGGTGCGTGGTCCTATAATTCACCCCTCCACTTT. Amino acids: CASGGAWSYNSPLHF.

This CDR3 reads CASSQEGIGNSPLHF. Here the CDR3 DNA reads TGTGCCAGCAGCCAGGAAGGTATCGGGAATTCACCCCTCCACTTT. The chain is built from TRBV4-2 and TRBJ1-6; no clear D gene. The V end lost 3 bases, the J end lost 7 bases, and 13 bases lay between the germline ends. Germline lookup yields CDR1 LGHNA and CDR2 YNFKEQ. The CDR3 runs to 15 residues.